The clone carrying this T cell receptor (beta chain) was detected a few times. The data were taken from a study of blood T cell repertoires in COVID-19. The overall study: From T cells, B-cell-depleted T cells, or PBMCs came the material, which was cDNA or gDNA.

In the authors' methods: Reference gene primer amplification in the assay estimated nucleated cell counts. The table came from immunoSEQ multiplex PCR; TCRdb's copy has only in-frame clones and leaves some out. The V and J calls and clone size come from that table; D and trimming were worked out from the DNA. Of around 200,000 clones in the sample, 70% to 90% were seen once. Looked up from germline, CDR1 is SGHNT and CDR2 is YYREEE (reference sequence). This CDR3 region has 13 residues. V lost 4 bases, J lost 5 bases, and 2 bases stayed unmatched. The rearrangement joins TRBV5-4 to TRBJ1-4, with TRBD1 matching 7 bases. The sequencing input was peripheral blood. This TCR was sampled from a human donor with active or convalescent COVID-19. The donor label of this sample is uncertain. In DNA form, the CDR3 reads TGTGCCAGCAGCCAGGACAGGAATGAAAAACTGTTTTTT. It specifies CASSQDRNEKLFF.